A selection of T cell receptor beta chains follows, all from one sample in a study of regulatory T cells in long-lasting Graves disease. TCRdb itself ran the multiplex PCR reads through MiXCR, one entry per CDR3 protein. The sample shows 350,000 to 500,000 distinct CDR3 sequences, roughly 17% of them seen only once. This sample also appeared in a second study, on T cells in Graves' hyperthyroidism and ophthalmopathy.

The sequencing here drew on peripheral blood mononuclear cells (PBMCs), taken at new diagnosis, from a patient treated with antithyroid drugs. These receptor sequences come from a woman in her twenties or thirties with Graves disease. CDR3s include the opening cysteine and the closing phenylalanine or tryptophan. A D gene is named only where the DNA matches it firmly. Only some rows state a clone size, as once, few, many or a class for expanded clones.

V,size,length,D,J,DNA,CDR3
TRBV28,many,14,-,TRBJ2-3,TGTGCCAGCAGCCCTTTCGGGAGCACAGATACGCAGTATTTT,CASSPFGSTDTQYF
TRBV11-2,many,17,TRBD1,TRBJ2-1,TGTGCCAGCAGCTTAGATAGGACAGGAGCAACCTACAATGAGCAGTTCTTC,CASSLDRTGATYNEQFF
TRBV3-1,many,12,-,TRBJ2-1,TGTGCCAGCAGCCGACTGTACAATGAGCAGTTCTTC,CASSRLYNEQFF
TRBV5-1,many,13,-,TRBJ2-2,TGCGCCAGCAAATCCGGGGGACCCGGGGAGCTGTTTTTT,CASKSGGPGELFF
TRBV5-8,few,19,-,TRBJ1-1,TGTGCCAGCAGCTCTACCTCTTCCCGCCACCTCAAGGGGGACACTGAAGCTTTCTTT,CASSSTSSRHLKGDTEAFF
TRBV28,many,14,TRBD2,TRBJ2-1,TGTGCCAGCAGGTTAGCGGGGGGAAACAATGAGCAGTTCTTC,CASRLAGGNNEQFF
TRBV14,many,17,TRBD1,TRBJ2-5,TGTGCCAGCAGCCTACCGGGGACAGGTGCTTCACAAGAGACCCAGTACTTC,CASSLPGTGASQETQYF
TRBV27,many,16,-,TRBJ2-7,TGTGCCAGCAGTTTACTGGGGGATGCATACAACTACGAGCAGTACTTC,CASSLLGDAYNYEQYF
TRBV29-1,many,15,TRBD2,TRBJ2-2,TGCAGCGTTGAAGAAACTAGCGGGAGCTACGGGGAGCTGTTTTTT,CSVEETSGSYGELFF
TRBV24-1,-,17,-,TRBJ2-3,TGTGCCACCAGTGATCCAGGGGACTTTCTGGGCACAGATACGCAGTATTTT,CATSDPGDFLGTDTQYF
TRBV7-2,many,18,TRBD2,TRBJ2-1,TGTGCCAGCAGCGACGGACTAGCTCCTCAGAGCTCCTACAATGAGCAGTTCTTC,CASSDGLAPQSSYNEQFF
TRBV27,-,15,-,TRBJ2-7,TGTGCCAGCAGTTTAAGCTGGGACACCTCCTACGAGCAGTACTTC,CASSLSWDTSYEQYF
TRBV28,many,14,-,TRBJ2-7,TGTGCCAGCAGTTTTATGGCAGGGGCCTACGAGCAGTACTTC,CASSFMAGAYEQYF
TRBV3-1,many,15,-,TRBJ2-5,TGTGCCAGCAGCTCATCTGGGGGGCTCGGGGAGACCCAGTACTTC,CASSSSGGLGETQYF
TRBV9,many,15,TRBD1,TRBJ1-2,TGTGCCAGCAGCGTAGCTGACAGGGCCTTCGATGGCTACACCTTC,CASSVADRAFDGYTF
TRBV11-2,many,15,TRBD2,TRBJ2-7,TGTGCCAGCAAGAGACCGGGACTAGCGGGAGGTGAGCAGTACTTC,CASKRPGLAGGEQYF
TRBV29-1,few,13,-,TRBJ2-3,TGCAGCGTCCCGGGCCAGGGCACAGATACGCAGTATTTT,CSVPGQGTDTQYF
TRBV3-1,many,12,-,TRBJ1-2,TGTGCCAGCAGCCTCGAACGGGGTGGCTACACCTTC,CASSLERGGYTF
TRBV4-1,few,15,-,TRBJ1-4,TGCGCCAGCAGCAACGGAAGGGCCTTAAATGAAAAACTGTTTTTT,CASSNGRALNEKLFF
TRBV7-8,once,14,-,TRBJ2-2,TGTGCCAGCAGCTGGGGGGGGGCCACCGGGGAGCTGTTTTTT,CASSWGGATGELFF